A selection of T cell receptor beta chains follows, all from one sample in a study of blood T cell repertoires in COVID-19. The repertoire was sequenced with immunoSEQ multiplex PCR; TCRdb's copy has only in-frame clones and lacks some. The repertoire includes under 250,000 clones, roughly 80% of them detected once, and approximately 8% sits in the top ten. Sequencing used peripheral blood. The receptors shown here come from a woman aged 80 or over with acute or convalescent COVID-19. CDR3s include the opening cysteine and the closing phenylalanine or tryptophan. D genes are given only for firm matches. A row's size may be missing; if present it is once, few, many or a size class.

d_call	cdr3_length	clone_size	v_call	j_call	cdr3_nt	cdr3_aa
TRBD2	13	once	TRBV29-1	TRBJ2-1	TGCAGCGTTCAGCGGGGGGGCGGTATTGAGCAGTTCTTC	CSVQRGGGIEQFF
-	16	-	TRBV21-1	TRBJ2-1	TGTGCCAGCAGCCGCGGACAGTCGAGCTCCTACAATGAGCAGTTCTTC	CASSRGQSSSYNEQFF
-	20	few	TRBV4-2	TRBJ2-6	TGTGCCAGCAGCCAAGATTTGAGCTTATGGACAGACTCTGGGGCCAACGTCCTGACTTTC	CASSQDLSLWTDSGANVLTF
-	12	-	TRBV19	TRBJ1-4	TGTGCCGGGAGGGGAGAGGACGAAAAACTGTTTTTT	CAGRGEDEKLFF
TRBD1	11	few	TRBV20-1	TRBJ1-5	TGCAGTGCTAGGGGACAGGGGCTCCAGCATTTT	CSARGQGLQHF
TRBD1	15	-	TRBV6-5	TRBJ2-1	TGTGCCAGCAGCTCCGTGGGACAGGGGCCCTATGAGCAGTTCTTC	CASSSVGQGPYEQFF
-	17	few	TRBV18	TRBJ1-2	TGTGCCAGCTCACCACCGGCCCGTCTTGGGAGCGAGGGCGGCTACACCTTC	CASSPPARLGSEGGYTF
TRBD1	15	-	TRBV6-5	TRBJ2-1	TGTGCCAGCAGCCTAGGGGACAGCCTATACAATGAGCAGTTCTTC	CASSLGDSLYNEQFF
-	14	-	TRBV6-6	TRBJ1-5	TGTGCCAGCAGTTATGCGAATAGCAATCAGCCCCAGCATTTT	CASSYANSNQPQHF
-	13	-	TRBV2	TRBJ1-1	TGTGCCAGCAGTCCCCAGGGGAACACTGAAGCTTTCTTT	CASSPQGNTEAFF
-	11	once	TRBV5-4	TRBJ2-2	TGTGCCAGCAGCCCTACCGGGGAGCTGTTTTTT	CASSPTGELFF
-	14	-	TRBV7-2	TRBJ2-3	TGTGCCAGCAGCTTAGGGAGGGGGCCGGATACGCAGTATTTT	CASSLGRGPDTQYF
TRBD1	14	-	TRBV7-8	TRBJ2-4	TGTGCCAGCAGCTTAGTAGGGACAGTGCCCATTCAGTACTTC	CASSLVGTVPIQYF
-	13	few	TRBV7-2	TRBJ2-1	TGTGCCAGCAGCTTCTCCGCCTACAATGAGCAGTTCTTC	CASSFSAYNEQFF
-	15	-	TRBV4-1	TRBJ1-1	TGCGCCAGCAGCCAAGAGACACATCTCAACACTGAAGCTTTCTTT	CASSQETHLNTEAFF
TRBD1	13	-	TRBV6-5	TRBJ1-2	TGTGCCAGCAGTTACGGGGACAGCTATGGCTACACCTTC	CASSYGDSYGYTF
TRBD1	16	-	TRBV2	TRBJ1-5	TGTGCCAGCGCGACAGGGGTTCTCCTGAGCAATCAGCCCCAGCATTTT	CASATGVLLSNQPQHF
TRBD1	14	-	TRBV28	TRBJ1-4	TGTGCCAGCAGCACGGGACAGTTTAATGAAAAACTGTTTTTT	CASSTGQFNEKLFF
TRBD2	16	-	TRBV9	TRBJ2-3	TGTGCCAGCAGCCCACAGCGGGGGGGAGTCCCAGATACGCAGTATTTT	CASSPQRGGVPDTQYF
TRBD2	15	-	TRBV9	TRBJ2-2	TGTGCCAGCAGCGCCGCGGGGGGGCGTACCGGGGAGCTGTTTTTT	CASSAAGGRTGELFF
-	14	many	TRBV11-3	TRBJ1-1	TGTGCCAGCAGCCAGACAAGGATGGGCCCTGAAGCTTTCTTT	CASSQTRMGPEAFF
TRBD2	15	few	TRBV6-5	TRBJ2-7	TGTGCCAGCAGAGGGACTAGCGGACCCTCCTACGAGCAGTACTTC	CASRGTSGPSYEQYF
-	15	-	TRBV5-1	TRBJ2-6	TGCGCCAGCAGCGTGGAGAGCTCTGGGGCCAACGTCCTGACTTTC	CASSVESSGANVLTF
-	14	few	TRBV20-1	TRBJ2-2	TGCAGTGCTAGTAAAGCGGGGAACACCGGGGAGCTGTTTTTT	CSASKAGNTGELFF
-	13	-	TRBV25-1	TRBJ2-7	TGTGCCAGTCGAAATAGCGGTAACTACGAGCAGTACTTC	CASRNSGNYEQYF
TRBD2	15	-	TRBV7-9	TRBJ2-1	TGTGCCAGCAGCCCACGACTAGCGGGGGTGGATGAGCAGTTCTTC	CASSPRLAGVDEQFF
TRBD1	15	few	TRBV19	TRBJ1-5	TGTGCCAGTAGAGGGACAGGGCCTGCTAACCAGCCCCAGCATTTT	CASRGTGPANQPQHF
TRBD1	16	-	TRBV9	TRBJ2-2	TGTGCCAGCAGCGTGAGGGGACAGGGGAACACCGGGGAGCTGTTTTTT	CASSVRGQGNTGELFF
TRBD1	15	-	TRBV6-5	TRBJ1-1	TGTGCCACCACCTCCTATGGGACAGCGAACACTGAAGCTTTCTTT	CATTSYGTANTEAFF
TRBD1	18	-	TRBV28	TRBJ2-2	TGTGCCAGCAGTTTTCCCCTTGTGGCAGGGGGAAACACCGGGGAGCTGTTTTTT	CASSFPLVAGGNTGELFF
-	15	-	TRBV27	TRBJ2-1	TGTGCCAGCAGTCTGACAGGCCTTCTCGGCAATGAGCAGTTCTTC	CASSLTGLLGNEQFF
-	17	-	TRBV15	TRBJ2-2	TGTGCCACCAGCAGAGATAACGGGGGAATACGGACCGGGGAGCTGTTTTTT	CATSRDNGGIRTGELFF
-	14	once	TRBV18	TRBJ1-5	TGTGCCAGCTCACCTCCGACAGGCAAACAGCCCCAGCATTTT	CASSPPTGKQPQHF
TRBD1	17	-	TRBV7-9	TRBJ2-3	TGTGCCAGCAGCCCCAAGGGAGGACAGGGGATCACAGATACGCAGTATTTT	CASSPKGGQGITDTQYF
-	13	-	TRBV5-1	TRBJ2-5	TGCGCCAGCAGCTTTAGTATGCGGGAGACCCAGTACTTC	CASSFSMRETQYF
-	13	-	TRBV7-6	TRBJ2-5	TGTGCCAGCAGCTCACTGTACCAAGAGACCCAGTACTTC	CASSSLYQETQYF
TRBD2	13	-	TRBV12-3/TRBV12-4	TRBJ2-1	TGTGCCACACTAAGCGGGAGCTACAATGAGCAGTTCTTC	CATLSGSYNEQFF
TRBD1	15	-	TRBV28	TRBJ2-5	TGTGCCAGCAGTCGGGACAGGGGGTACCAAGAGACCCAGTACTTC	CASSRDRGYQETQYF
-	16	-	TRBV7-2	TRBJ1-5	TGTGCCAGCAGCTTAGTGGGGTCAGGGGCAGGTCAGCCCCAGCATTTT	CASSLVGSGAGQPQHF
TRBD1	14	-	TRBV29-1	TRBJ1-2	TGCAGCGCCGACCGGACAGGGCCCAATAGAGGCTACACCTTC	CSADRTGPNRGYTF
-	13	few	TRBV7-9	TRBJ1-1	TGTGCCAGCAGCTTAGACTCGCAGGGAAGAGCTTTCTTT	CASSLDSQGRAFF
-	12	once	TRBV19	TRBJ1-4	TGTGCCAGTAGTATCCCGAACAAGAAACTGTTTTTT	CASSIPNKKLFF
-	14	-	TRBV5-6	TRBJ2-3	TGTGCCAGCAGCCCTGGAGGGGGCGGTTATACGCAGTATTTT	CASSPGGGGYTQYF
TRBD1	14	-	TRBV19	TRBJ2-3	TGTGCCAGTAGTGAGACAGGGTTGACAGATACGCAGTATTTT	CASSETGLTDTQYF
-	16	-	TRBV27	TRBJ2-2	TGTGCCAGCAGTCCATTCGACAGGATAAACACCGGGGAGCTGTTTTTT	CASSPFDRINTGELFF
TRBD2	15	-	TRBV6-4	TRBJ2-7	TGTGCCAGCAGTGACTACCTAGCGGGGCACTACGAGCAGTACTTC	CASSDYLAGHYEQYF
-	14	once	TRBV7-2	TRBJ1-2	TGTGCCAGCAGCTTACAGGGGTCGGCCTATGGCTACACCTTC	CASSLQGSAYGYTF
-	18	once	TRBV29-1	TRBJ2-2	TGCAGCGTTGAACAATCCCCGGGAATAGCGGCTAACACCGGGGAGCTGTTTTTT	CSVEQSPGIAANTGELFF
TRBD1	14	-	TRBV2	TRBJ1-2	TGTGCCAGCAGTGAAGCGCGACAGGGAGGTGGCTACACCTTC	CASSEARQGGGYTF
-	11	-	TRBV18	TRBJ2-3	TGTGCCAGCTCACCCTCAGATACGCAGTATTTT	CASSPSDTQYF
TRBD1	15	-	TRBV6-4	TRBJ1-5	TGTGCCAGCAGCCAGACAGGGAACGACAATCAGCCCCAGCATTTT	CASSQTGNDNQPQHF
-	14	-	TRBV7-2	TRBJ2-7	TGTGCCAGCAGCTTTTCAGCCAGGGCCTACGAGCAGTACTTC	CASSFSARAYEQYF
TRBD2	16	-	TRBV7-8	TRBJ2-3	TGTGCCAGCAGCTATGAGACTAGCGGGATCACAGATACGCAGTATTTT	CASSYETSGITDTQYF
TRBD2	16	few	TRBV18	TRBJ2-1	TGTGCCAGCTCACCACCCCCTAGCGGGGTCGGCAATGAGCAGTTCTTC	CASSPPPSGVGNEQFF